This T cell receptor beta chain was retrieved from a study of T cell changes during pregnancy in multiple sclerosis. This clone is a singleton in its sample. Sequencing used immunoSEQ multiplex PCR; TCRdb keeps in-frame clones, though not all of them. The table records about 15,000 clones, approximately 86% of them present only once. Source: CD8+ T cells from peripheral blood mononuclear cells, taken in the first trimester of pregnancy. This TCR was recovered from a female donor with multiple sclerosis, enrolled in a pregnancy study.

The DNA of the CDR3 is TGTGCCAGCAGTTTATTGGACAGTAATGAAAAACTGTTTTTT. Residues: CASSLLDSNEKLFF. The chain recombines TRBV28 with TRBJ1-4, with a weak D call TRBD1 (6 bases). This CDR3 is built from 14 residues. V was shortened by 1 base and J by 4 bases, with 7 bases between the two germline ends. The germline V gene has CDR1 MDHEN and CDR2 SYDVKM.